This TCR beta chain was documented in a study of cytomegalovirus exposure and HLA in healthy donors. In the study overall: A later analysis reported the same platform for the 120 validation repertoires and the approximately 700 first-cohort repertoires.

Comment on this clone: What it binds is not known.

General study points: 164 TCR beta chains were listed as cytomegalovirus-associated. It was found in a later analysis that first-cohort TCR clusters tended to co-occur in the 100 to 150 validation repertoires.

Profiled with immunoSEQ multiplex PCR; TCRdb holds only in-frame clones, not every one. The sample holds about 120,000 clones, 70% to 90% seen once. The donors were members of the validation cohort comprising approximately 110 subjects, separate from the approximately 670-subject first cohort. CDR1 is MNHNS and CDR2 is SASEGT in the germline V gene. The CDR3 covers 16 residues. V dropped 1 base and J dropped 5; count of bases not matched to a gene: 8. The sequence was collected from a woman aged 30 to 39 in good health and CMV-seronegative. The specimen was PBMCs. This chain uses TRBV6-1 with TRBJ2-3; 8 bases align to TRBD2. CDR3: CASSEGNGGALDTQYF. In DNA form, the CDR3 reads TGTGCCAGCAGTGAAGGGAACGGGGGGGCCCTAGATACGCAGTATTTT.